This T cell receptor beta chain was identified in a study of blood T cell repertoires in COVID-19. Method: immunoSEQ multiplex PCR; TCRdb's copy keeps in-frame clones and lacks some. The table has about 150,000 clones, approximately 86% seen once. The V segment lost 4 bases and the J segment 8 bases; nucleotides outside the gene matches: 6. The CDR3 covers 15 residues. Germline CDR1 is LGHNA and CDR2 is YSLEER. The sequence was obtained from an elderly woman with COVID-19, enrolled during active disease. This chain uses TRBV4-3 with TRBJ2-1; 12 bases are shared with TRBD1. Sequencing was carried out using peripheral blood. The CDR3 spells CASSPGTGGLDEQFF. CDR3 DNA sequence: TGCGCCAGCAGCCCAGGGACAGGGGGCCTAGATGAGCAGTTCTTC.